This T cell receptor beta chain stems from a study of shared clonotypes between healthy human individuals. Note on this clone: Its antigen is not identified.

Germline CDR1 is SGHNT and CDR2 is YYREEE (reference sequence). The length of the CDR3 is 13 residues. Deletions cut 1 base from V and 7 bases from J, with 12 bases between. The study, taken as a whole, reports: The generation probabilities recorded for non-shared clonotypes fell below those of clonotypes shared by all four donors.

Genomic DNA belonging to each subset was distributed in equal measure over several immunoSEQ plates. Here immunoSEQ multiplex PCR was the method, and the copy in TCRdb shows in-frame clones only, minus some. The data show some 2,400,000 clones, approximately 96% seen once. The sequence was collected from a man aged 18 to 30 in good health. V and J are TRBV5-4 and TRBJ2-7; D could derive from TRBD1 or TRBD2 (5 bases each). Specimen: naive CD4+ T cells sorted from blood. The sample's subset: CD45RA+ positively selected. CDR3 region: CASSLFGGGEQYF. The CDR3 DNA reads TGTGCCAGCAGCTTGTTTGGGGGTGGAGAGCAGTACTTC.